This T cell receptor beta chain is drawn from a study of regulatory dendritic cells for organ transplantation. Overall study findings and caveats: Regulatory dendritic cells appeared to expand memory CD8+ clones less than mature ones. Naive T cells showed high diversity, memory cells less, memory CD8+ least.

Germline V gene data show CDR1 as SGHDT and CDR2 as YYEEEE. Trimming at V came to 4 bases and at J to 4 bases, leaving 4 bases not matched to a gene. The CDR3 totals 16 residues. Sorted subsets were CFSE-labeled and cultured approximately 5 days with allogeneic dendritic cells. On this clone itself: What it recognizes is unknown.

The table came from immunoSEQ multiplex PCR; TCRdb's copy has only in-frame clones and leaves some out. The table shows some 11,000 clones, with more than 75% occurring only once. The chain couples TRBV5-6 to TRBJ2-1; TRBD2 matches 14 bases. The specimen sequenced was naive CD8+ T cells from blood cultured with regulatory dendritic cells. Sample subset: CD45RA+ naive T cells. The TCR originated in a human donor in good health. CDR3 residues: CASSGGTSGGYNEQFF. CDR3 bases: TGTGCCAGCAGCGGGGGGACTAGCGGGGGTTACAATGAGCAGTTCTTC.